These T cell receptor beta chains were read from a single sample in a study of T cell repertoires in cytomegalovirus infection. TCRdb re-called the reads through MiXCR, storing one row per CDR3 protein. Altogether roughly 100,000 distinct CDR3 sequences are present, 16% being singletons, with the ten largest covering approximately 8%. Sequencing input: PBMCs. Every receptor here comes from a human donor in good health (CMV status not recorded). Some clones in this sample may be carry-over from other donors' samples. Each CDR3 is given with its conserved first and last residue. The D gene is left open where the match is weak. Clone sizes are given selectively: once, few, many, or a class where the clone is expanded.

j_call,clone_size,d_call,cdr3_length,v_call,cdr3_nt,cdr3_aa
TRBJ1-4,many,-,13,TRBV20-1,TGCAGTGTTCCCGATGCCAGGGGAGAAAAACTGTTTTTT,CSVPDARGEKLFF
TRBJ1-1,-,-,14,TRBV7-3,TGTGCCAGCAGCTTGGACGGACCGAACACTGAAGCTTTCTTT,CASSLDGPNTEAFF
TRBJ1-2,few,-,12,TRBV7-2,TGTGCCAGCAGCCCCGCCGCGCTGGGCTACACCTTC,CASSPAALGYTF
TRBJ1-5,-,-,14,TRBV27,TGTGCCAGCAGTTTATCGAGGGGTACTCAGCCCCAGCATTTT,CASSLSRGTQPQHF
TRBJ2-3,few,-,15,TRBV5-1,TGCGCCAGCAGCTTGGCTGGGGACGGCACAGATACGCAGTATTTT,CASSLAGDGTDTQYF
TRBJ2-7,many,TRBD1,14,TRBV2,TGTGCCAGCTCCCCGGGACAGGGGCCCTACGAGCAGTACTTC,CASSPGQGPYEQYF
TRBJ2-6,-,TRBD1,15,TRBV7-6,TGTGCCAGCAGTTCAACAGGGGAGGGGGCCAACGTCCTGACTTTC,CASSSTGEGANVLTF
TRBJ2-5,many,TRBD2,20,TRBV7-2,TGTGCCAGCAGCTTAGTGGGTAGCGGGGGGGTCAGGGGTTACCAAGAGACCCAGTACTTC,CASSLVGSGGVRGYQETQYF
TRBJ1-4,-,TRBD1,15,TRBV5-1,TGCGCCAGCATCGCGACAGGGGGCGAGAGTGAAAAACTGTTTTTT,CASIATGGESEKLFF
TRBJ2-3,-,-,13,TRBV29-1,TGCAGCGTTGAAGAGGGGAACACAGATACGCAGTATTTT,CSVEEGNTDTQYF
TRBJ2-3,few,TRBD1,16,TRBV4-2,TGTGCCAGCAGCCAAGATAGCGAGGGGGCCACAGATACGCAGTATTTT,CASSQDSEGATDTQYF